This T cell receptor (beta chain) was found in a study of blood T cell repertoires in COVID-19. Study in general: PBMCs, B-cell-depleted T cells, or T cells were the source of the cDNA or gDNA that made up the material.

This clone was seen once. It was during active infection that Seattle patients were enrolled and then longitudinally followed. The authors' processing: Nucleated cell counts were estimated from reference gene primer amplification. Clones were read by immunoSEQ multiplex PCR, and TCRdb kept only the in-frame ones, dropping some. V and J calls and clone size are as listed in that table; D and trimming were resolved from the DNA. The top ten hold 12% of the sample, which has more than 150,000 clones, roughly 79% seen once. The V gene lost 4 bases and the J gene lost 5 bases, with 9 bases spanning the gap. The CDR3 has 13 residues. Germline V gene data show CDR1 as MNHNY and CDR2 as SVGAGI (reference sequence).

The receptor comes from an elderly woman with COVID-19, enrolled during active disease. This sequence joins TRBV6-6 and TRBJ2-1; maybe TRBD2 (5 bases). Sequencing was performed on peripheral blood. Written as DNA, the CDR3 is TGTGCCAGCAGTTTCGGACTGAACAATGAGCAGTTCTTC. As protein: CASSFGLNNEQFF.